This T cell receptor beta chain was sequenced during a study of blood T cell repertoires in COVID-19. TCRdb's copy holds only in-frame clones and misses some; the assay was immunoSEQ multiplex PCR. The sample lists around 69,000 clones, 85% occurring once. V was pared by 3 bases and J by 0 bases, with 15 bases between. Germline V gene sequence: CDR1 DFQATT, CDR2 SNEGSKA (reference sequence). The CDR3 has 16 residues. This receptor was identified in a man aged 45-60 years with acute or convalescent COVID-19. Input material: peripheral blood. V and J are TRBV20-1 and TRBJ1-3; weak D call: TRBD1 (5 bases). The CDR3 DNA sequence: TGCAGTGCTAGTTCGGCGGGACTCAGCTCTGGAAACACCATATATTTT. This gives the protein CSASSAGLSSGNTIYF.